The entry below describes one T cell receptor (beta chain). Its antigen is unknown. These data are taken from a study of T cell responses to AZD1222 COVID-19 vaccine. Overall study results and limits: Donors in the cohort were predominantly white British and more often female, and clonal diversity was possibly underestimated. CD4 TCRs covered the whole spike, strongest at regions 160-218 and 743-854. Sampled repertoires all dated from after the peak T cell response.

Method: immunoSEQ multiplex PCR; TCRdb's copy keeps in-frame clones and lacks some. The table has fewer than 200,000 clones, less than 90% seen once; the top ten hold 1.5% to 2%. The CDR3 extends over 13 amino acids. Per germline, CDR1 SNHLY and CDR2 FYNNEI. V gave up 4 bases and J gave up 5 bases, with 9 bases separating them. The source is an adult in good health. Material: peripheral blood, obtained on day 0 of AZD1222 vaccination. The chain joins TRBV2 to TRBJ1-5, with D unresolved. CDR3 nucleotides: TGTGCCAGCAGTGTGGTTGACTATCAGCCCCAGCATTTT. It yields the protein CASSVVDYQPQHF.